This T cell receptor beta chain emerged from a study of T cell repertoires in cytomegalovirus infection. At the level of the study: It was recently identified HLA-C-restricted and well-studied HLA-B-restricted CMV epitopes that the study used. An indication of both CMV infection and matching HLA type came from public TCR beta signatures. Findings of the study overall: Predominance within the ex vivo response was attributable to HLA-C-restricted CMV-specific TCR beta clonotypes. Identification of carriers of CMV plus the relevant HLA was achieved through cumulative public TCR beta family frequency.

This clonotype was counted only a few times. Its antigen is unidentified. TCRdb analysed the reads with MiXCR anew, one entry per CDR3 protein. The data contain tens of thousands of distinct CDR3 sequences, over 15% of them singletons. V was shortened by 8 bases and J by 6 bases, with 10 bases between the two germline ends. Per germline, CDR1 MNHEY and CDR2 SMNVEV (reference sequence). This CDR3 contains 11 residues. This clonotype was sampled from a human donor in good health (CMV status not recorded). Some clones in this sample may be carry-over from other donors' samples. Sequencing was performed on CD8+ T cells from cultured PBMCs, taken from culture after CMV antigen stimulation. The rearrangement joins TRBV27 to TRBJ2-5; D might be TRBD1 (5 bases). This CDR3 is CASEAGKTQYF. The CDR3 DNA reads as TGTGCCAGCGAGGCAGGGAAGACCCAGTACTTC.